This entry describes one T cell receptor (beta chain). Measured with immunoSEQ multiplex PCR; TCRdb has only the in-frame clones, and not every one. The sample includes approximately 75,000 clones, approximately 97% of them seen just once. The data are from a study of technical replicates of blood from a handful of donors. CDR3 length equals 16 residues. The germline CDR1 and CDR2 sequences are GTSNPN and SVGIG (reference sequence). The trim removed 2 bases at V and 1 base at J, leaving 8 bases unmatched. The chain carries TRBV30 and TRBJ1-1, with 9 bases fitting TRBD1. What was sequenced was T cells isolated from PBMCs. The receptor's source is a human donor in good health. CDR3 amino acids: CAWSTSGTGKNTEAFF. DNA of the CDR3: TGTGCCTGGAGTACCTCCGGGACAGGGAAGAACACTGAAGCTTTCTTT.